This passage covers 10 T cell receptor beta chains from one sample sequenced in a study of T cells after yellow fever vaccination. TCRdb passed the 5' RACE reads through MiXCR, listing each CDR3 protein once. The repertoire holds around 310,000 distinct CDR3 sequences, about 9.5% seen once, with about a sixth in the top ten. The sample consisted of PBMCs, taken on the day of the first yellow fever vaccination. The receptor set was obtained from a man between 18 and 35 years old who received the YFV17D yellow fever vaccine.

CDR3 amino acids: CATSEGTNQPQHF. CDR3 in DNA: TGTGCCACCAGTGAGGGGACAAATCAGCCCCAGCATTTT. V usage is TRBV24-1 and J usage is TRBJ1-5; TRBD1 might be the D (6 bases). Trimming pared 4 bases from V and 4 bases from J, leaving 7 bases between. This CDR3 spans 13 amino acids. Per germline, CDR1 KGHDR and CDR2 SFDVKD.

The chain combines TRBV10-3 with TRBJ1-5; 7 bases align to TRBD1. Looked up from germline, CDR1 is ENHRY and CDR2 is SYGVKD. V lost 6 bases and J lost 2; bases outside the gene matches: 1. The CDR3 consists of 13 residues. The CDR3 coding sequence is TGTGCCATCAGAGGACAGGGCAATCAGCCCCAGCATTTT. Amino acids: CAIRGQGNQPQHF.

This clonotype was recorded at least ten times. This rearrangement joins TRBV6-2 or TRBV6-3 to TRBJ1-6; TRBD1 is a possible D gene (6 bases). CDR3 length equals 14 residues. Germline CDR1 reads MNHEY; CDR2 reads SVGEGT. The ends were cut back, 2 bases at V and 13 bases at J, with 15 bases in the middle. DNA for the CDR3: TGTGCCAGCAGTTACCCTCGGCCAGGGGATCCCCTCCACTTT. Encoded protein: CASSYPRPGDPLHF.

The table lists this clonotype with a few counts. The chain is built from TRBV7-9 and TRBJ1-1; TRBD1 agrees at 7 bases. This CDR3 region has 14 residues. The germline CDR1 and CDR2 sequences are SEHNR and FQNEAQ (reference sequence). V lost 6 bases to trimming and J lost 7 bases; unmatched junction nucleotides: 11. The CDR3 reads CASSPGEGADEAFF. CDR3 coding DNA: TGTGCCAGCAGTCCGGGGGAGGGGGCAGATGAAGCTTTCTTT.

The DNA of the CDR3 is TGTGCCATCAGTGGGGGACGGGGCACAGATACGCAGTATTTT. Translation gives CAISGGRGTDTQYF. The V and J genes are TRBV10-3 and TRBJ2-3; D is perhaps TRBD1 or TRBD2 (5 bases each). Germline loops: CDR1 ENHRY, CDR2 SYGVKD. Trimming cost V 4 bases and J 1 base, with 9 bases left between them. The length of the CDR3 is 14 residues.

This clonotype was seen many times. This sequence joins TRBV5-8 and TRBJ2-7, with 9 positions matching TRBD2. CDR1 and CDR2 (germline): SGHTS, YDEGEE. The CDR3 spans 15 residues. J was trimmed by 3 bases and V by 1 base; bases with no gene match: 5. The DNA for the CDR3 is TGTGCCAGCAGCTTGTCTAGCGGGGTGTTCTACGAGCAGTACTTC. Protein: CASSLSSGVFYEQYF.

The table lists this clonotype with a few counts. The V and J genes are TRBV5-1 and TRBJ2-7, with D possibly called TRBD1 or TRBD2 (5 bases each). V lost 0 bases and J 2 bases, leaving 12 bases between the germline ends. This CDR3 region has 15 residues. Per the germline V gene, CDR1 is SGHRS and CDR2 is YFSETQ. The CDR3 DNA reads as TGCGCCAGCAGCTTGGAATTAGTGGGACCCTACGAGCAGTACTTC. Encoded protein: CASSLELVGPYEQYF. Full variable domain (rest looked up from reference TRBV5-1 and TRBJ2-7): KAGVTQTPRYLIKTRGQQVTLSCSPISGHRSVSWYQQTPGQGLQFLFEYFSETQRNKGNFPGRFSGRQFSNSRSEMNVSTLELGDSALYLCASSLELVGPYEQYFGPGTRLTVT.

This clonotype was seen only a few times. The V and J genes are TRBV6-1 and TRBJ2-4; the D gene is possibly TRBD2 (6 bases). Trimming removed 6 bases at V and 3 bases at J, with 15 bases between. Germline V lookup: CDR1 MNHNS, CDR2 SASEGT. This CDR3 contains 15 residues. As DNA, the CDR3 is TGTGCCAGCAGCCAAGGGAGGTTCGGCAAAAACATTCAGTACTTC. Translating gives CASSQGRFGKNIQYF.

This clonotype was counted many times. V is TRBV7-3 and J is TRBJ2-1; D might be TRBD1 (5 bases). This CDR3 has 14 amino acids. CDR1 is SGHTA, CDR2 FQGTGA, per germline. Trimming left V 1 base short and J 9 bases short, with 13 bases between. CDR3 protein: CASSLRGVTPEQFF. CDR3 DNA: TGTGCCAGCAGCTTAAGGGGCGTAACTCCTGAGCAGTTCTTC. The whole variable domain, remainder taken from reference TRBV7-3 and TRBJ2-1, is GAGVSQTPSNKVTEKGKYVELRCDPISGHTALYWYRQSLGQGPEFLIYFQGTGAADDSGLPNDRFFAVRPEGSVSTLKIQRTERGDSAVYLCASSLRGVTPEQFFGPGTRLTVL.

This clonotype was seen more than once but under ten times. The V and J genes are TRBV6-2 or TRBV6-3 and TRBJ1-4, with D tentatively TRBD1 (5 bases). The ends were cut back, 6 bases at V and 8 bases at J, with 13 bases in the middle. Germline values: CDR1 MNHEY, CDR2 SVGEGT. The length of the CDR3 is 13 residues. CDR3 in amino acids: CASRSGRLEKLFF. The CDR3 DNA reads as TGTGCCAGCAGGTCGGGACGTTTGGAAAAACTGTTTTTT.